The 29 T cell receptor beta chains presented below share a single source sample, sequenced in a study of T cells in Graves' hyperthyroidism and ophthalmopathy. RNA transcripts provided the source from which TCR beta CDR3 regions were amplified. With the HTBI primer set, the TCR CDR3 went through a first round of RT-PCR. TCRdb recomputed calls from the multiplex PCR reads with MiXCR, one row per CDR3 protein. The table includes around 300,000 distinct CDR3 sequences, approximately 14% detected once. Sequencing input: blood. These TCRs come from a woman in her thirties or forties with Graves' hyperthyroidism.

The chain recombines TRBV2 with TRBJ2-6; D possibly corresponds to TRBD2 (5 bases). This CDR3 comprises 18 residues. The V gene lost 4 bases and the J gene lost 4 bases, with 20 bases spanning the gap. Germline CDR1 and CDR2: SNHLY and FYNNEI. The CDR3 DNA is TGTGCCAGCAGTGTAAGGTGGTTCTCCCCGGGGGGGGCCAACGTCCTGACTTTC. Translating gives CASSVRWFSPGGANVLTF.

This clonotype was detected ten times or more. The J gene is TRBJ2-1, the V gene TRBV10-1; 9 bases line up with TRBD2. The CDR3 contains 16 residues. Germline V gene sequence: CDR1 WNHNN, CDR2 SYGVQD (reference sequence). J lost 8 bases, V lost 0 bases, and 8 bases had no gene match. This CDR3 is CASSESMAGGPDEQFF. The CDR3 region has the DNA TGCGCCAGCAGTGAGTCGATGGCGGGAGGGCCGGATGAGCAGTTCTTC.

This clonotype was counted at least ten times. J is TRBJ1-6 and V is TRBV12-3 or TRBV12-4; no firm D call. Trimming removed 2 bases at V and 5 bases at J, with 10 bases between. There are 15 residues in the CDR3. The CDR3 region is CASSLTRQNNSPLHF. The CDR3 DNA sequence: TGTGCCAGCAGTTTAACTCGGCAGAATAATTCACCCCTCCACTTT.

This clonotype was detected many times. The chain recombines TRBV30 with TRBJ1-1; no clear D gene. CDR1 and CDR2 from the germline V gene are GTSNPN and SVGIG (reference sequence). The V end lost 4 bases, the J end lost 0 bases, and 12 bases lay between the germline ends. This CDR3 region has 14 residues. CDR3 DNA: TGTGCCTGGATGGACCCTTTTTTGAACACTGAAGCTTTCTTT. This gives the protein CAWMDPFLNTEAFF.

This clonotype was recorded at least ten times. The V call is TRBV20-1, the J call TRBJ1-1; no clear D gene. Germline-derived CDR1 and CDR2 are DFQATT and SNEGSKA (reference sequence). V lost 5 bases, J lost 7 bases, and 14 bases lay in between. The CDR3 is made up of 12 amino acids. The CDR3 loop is CSAGSFSVEAFF. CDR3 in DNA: TGCAGTGCTGGATCATTCTCGGTTGAAGCTTTCTTT.

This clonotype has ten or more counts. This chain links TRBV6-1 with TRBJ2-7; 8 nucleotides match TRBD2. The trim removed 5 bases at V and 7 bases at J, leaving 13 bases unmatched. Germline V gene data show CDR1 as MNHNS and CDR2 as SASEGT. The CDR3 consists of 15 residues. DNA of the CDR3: TGTGCCAGCAGTTTCAGGGGCGGGAGGTTGGGGGAGCAGTACTTC. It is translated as CASSFRGGRLGEQYF.

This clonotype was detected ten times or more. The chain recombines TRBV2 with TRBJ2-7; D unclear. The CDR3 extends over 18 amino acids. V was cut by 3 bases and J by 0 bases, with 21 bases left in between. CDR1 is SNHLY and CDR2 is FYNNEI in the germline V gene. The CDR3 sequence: CASSDGPASVTSSYEQYF. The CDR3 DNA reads TGTGCCAGCAGTGACGGTCCAGCCTCGGTTACAAGCTCCTACGAGCAGTACTTC.

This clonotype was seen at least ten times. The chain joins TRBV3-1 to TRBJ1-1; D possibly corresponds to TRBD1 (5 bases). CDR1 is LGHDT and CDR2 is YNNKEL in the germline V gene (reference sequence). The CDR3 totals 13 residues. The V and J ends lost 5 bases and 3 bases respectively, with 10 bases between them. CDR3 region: CASSWGRDTEAFF. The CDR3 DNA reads TGTGCCAGCAGCTGGGGGAGGGACACTGAAGCTTTCTTT.

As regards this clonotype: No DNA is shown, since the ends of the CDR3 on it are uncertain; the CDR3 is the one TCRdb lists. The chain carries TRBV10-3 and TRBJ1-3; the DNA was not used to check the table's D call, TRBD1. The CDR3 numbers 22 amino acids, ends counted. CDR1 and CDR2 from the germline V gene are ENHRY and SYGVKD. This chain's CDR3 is CAISEISGGKYEQYFGPGTIYF.

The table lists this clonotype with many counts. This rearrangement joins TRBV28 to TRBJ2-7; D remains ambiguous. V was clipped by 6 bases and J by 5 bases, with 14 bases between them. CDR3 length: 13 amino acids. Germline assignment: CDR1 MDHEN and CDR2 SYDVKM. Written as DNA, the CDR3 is TGTGCCAGCAGGCTCGATGACACACACGAGCAGTACTTC. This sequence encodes CASRLDDTHEQYF. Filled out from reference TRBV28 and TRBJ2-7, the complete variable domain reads DVKVTQSSRYLVKRTGEKVFLECVQDMDHENMFWYRQDPGLGLRLIYFSYDVKMKEKGDIPEGYSVSREKKERFSLILESASTNQTSMYLCASRLDDTHEQYFGPGTRLTVT.

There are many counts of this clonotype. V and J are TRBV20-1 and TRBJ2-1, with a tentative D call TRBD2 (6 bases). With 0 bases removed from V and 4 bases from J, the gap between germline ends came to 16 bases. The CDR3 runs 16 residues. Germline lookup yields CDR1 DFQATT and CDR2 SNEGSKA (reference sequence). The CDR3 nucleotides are TGCAGTGCTAGAGATCTTTCGGGAGTCGGTTACAATGAGCAGTTCTTC. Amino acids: CSARDLSGVGYNEQFF.

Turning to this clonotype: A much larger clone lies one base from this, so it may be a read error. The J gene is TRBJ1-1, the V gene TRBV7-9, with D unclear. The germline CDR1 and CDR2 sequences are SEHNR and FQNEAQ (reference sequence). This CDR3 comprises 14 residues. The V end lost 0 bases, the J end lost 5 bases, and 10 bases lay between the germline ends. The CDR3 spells CASSLARSRTEAFF. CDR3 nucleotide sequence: TGTGCCAGCAGCTTAGCTCGGTCGCGTACTGAAGCTTTCTTT.

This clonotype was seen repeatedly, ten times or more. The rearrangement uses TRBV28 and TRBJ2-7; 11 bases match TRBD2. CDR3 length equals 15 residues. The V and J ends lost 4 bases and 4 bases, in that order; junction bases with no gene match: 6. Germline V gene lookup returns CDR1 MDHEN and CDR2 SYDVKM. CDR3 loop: CASSSLAGGLYEQYF. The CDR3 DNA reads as TGTGCCAGCAGTTCCCTAGCGGGAGGTCTGTACGAGCAGTACTTC.

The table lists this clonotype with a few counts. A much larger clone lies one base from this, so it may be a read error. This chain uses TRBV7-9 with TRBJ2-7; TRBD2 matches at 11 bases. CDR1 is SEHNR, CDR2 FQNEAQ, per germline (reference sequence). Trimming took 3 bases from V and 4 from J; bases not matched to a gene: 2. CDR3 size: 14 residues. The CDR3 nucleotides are TGTGCCAGCAGCTTGGCTAGCGGGAGGTACGAGCAGTACTTC. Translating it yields CASSLASGRYEQYF.

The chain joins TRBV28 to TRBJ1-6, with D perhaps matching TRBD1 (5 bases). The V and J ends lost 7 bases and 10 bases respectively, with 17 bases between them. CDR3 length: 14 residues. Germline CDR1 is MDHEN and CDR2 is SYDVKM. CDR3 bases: TGTGCCAGCAACATCTGGGGGGATCGATCACCCCTCCACTTT. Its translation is CASNIWGDRSPLHF.

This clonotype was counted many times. CDR3 DNA sequence: TGTGCCAGCAGTTTAGCGCGGCTAGGGTACGAGCAGTACTTC. Translation: CASSLARLGYEQYF. The V call is TRBV12-3 or TRBV12-4, the J call TRBJ2-7; D not resolved. Trimming took 0 bases from V and 4 from J, leaving 10 bases between them. The CDR3 is 14 residues long.

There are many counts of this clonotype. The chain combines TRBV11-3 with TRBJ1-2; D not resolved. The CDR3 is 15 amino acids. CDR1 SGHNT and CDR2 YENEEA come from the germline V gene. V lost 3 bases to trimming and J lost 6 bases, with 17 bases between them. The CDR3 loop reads CASSFCTYYRHGYTF. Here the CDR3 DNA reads TGTGCCAGCAGCTTTTGTACCTACTATAGGCATGGCTACACCTTC.

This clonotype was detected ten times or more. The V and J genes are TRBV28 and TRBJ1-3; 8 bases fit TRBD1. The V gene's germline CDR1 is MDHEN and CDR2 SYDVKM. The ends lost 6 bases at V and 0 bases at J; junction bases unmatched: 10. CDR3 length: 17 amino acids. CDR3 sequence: CASRNRQGTSSGNTIYF. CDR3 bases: TGTGCCAGCAGGAACCGACAGGGGACAAGCTCTGGAAACACCATATATTTT.

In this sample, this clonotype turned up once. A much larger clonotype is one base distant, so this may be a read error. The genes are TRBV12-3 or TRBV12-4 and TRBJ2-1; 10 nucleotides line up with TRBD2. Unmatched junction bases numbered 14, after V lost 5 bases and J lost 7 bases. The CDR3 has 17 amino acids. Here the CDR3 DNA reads TGTGCCAGCAGTCCCCCCCTGGGGGCTAGCGGGGGTAATGAGCAGTTCTTC. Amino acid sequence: CASSPPLGASGGNEQFF.

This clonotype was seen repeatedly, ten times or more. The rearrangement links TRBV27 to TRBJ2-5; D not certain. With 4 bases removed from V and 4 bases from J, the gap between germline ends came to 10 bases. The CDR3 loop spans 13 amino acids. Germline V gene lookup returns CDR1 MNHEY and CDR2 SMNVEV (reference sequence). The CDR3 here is CASSSLMGETQYF. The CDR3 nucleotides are TGTGCCAGCAGTTCCCTGATGGGAGAGACCCAGTACTTC.

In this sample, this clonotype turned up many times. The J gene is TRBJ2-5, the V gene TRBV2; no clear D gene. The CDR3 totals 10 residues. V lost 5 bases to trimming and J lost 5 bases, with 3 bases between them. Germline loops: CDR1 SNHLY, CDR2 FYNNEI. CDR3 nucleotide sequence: TGTGCCAGCAGTCGGGAGACCCAGTACTTC. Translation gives CASSRETQYF.

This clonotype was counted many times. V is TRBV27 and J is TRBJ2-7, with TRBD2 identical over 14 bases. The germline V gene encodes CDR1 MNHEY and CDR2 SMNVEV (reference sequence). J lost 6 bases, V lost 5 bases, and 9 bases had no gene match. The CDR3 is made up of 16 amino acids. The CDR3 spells CASSATGLAGVTEQYF. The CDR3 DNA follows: TGTGCCAGCAGTGCGACGGGACTAGCGGGAGTGACCGAGCAGTACTTC.

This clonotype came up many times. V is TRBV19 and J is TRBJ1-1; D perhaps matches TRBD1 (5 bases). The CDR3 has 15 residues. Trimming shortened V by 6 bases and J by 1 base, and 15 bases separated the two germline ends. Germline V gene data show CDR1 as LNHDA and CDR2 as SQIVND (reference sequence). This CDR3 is CASSPNRISNTEAFF. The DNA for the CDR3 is TGTGCCAGTAGCCCAAACAGGATCTCGAACACTGAAGCTTTCTTT.

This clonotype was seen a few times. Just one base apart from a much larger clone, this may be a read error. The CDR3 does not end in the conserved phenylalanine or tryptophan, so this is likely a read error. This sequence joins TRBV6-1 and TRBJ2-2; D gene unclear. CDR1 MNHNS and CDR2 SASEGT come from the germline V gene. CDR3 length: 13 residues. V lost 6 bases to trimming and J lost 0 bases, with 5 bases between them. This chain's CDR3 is CASRPTNTGELFS. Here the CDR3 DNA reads TGTGCCAGCAGACCTACGAACACCGGGGAGCTGTTTTCT.

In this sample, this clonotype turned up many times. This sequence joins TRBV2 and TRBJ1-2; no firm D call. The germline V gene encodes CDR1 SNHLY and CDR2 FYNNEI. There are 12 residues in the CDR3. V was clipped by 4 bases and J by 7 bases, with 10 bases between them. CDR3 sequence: CASSGVLSGYTF. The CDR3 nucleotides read TGTGCCAGCAGTGGAGTATTGAGTGGCTACACCTTC.

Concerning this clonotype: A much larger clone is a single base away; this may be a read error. DNA for the CDR3: TGTGTCAGCAGCTTAACAGGGTCCGGATCACCCCTCCACTTT. Translated, it gives CVSSLTGSGSPLHF. This chain connects TRBV7-2 to TRBJ1-6; a weak D match, TRBD1 (6 bases). This CDR3 spans 14 amino acids. Germline V gene sequence: CDR1 SGHTA, CDR2 FQGNSA.

This chain's CDR3 is CASSSERGSTDTQYF. DNA of the CDR3: TGTGCCAGCAGTTCGGAGCGGGGGAGCACAGATACGCAGTATTTT. The chain joins TRBV28 to TRBJ2-3, with TRBD2 matching 8 bases. Germline-derived CDR1 and CDR2 are MDHEN and SYDVKM. V shed 4 bases, J shed 0 bases, and the junction held 3 bases outside the gene matches. The length of the CDR3 is 15 residues. Full variable domain (missing parts from reference TRBV28 and TRBJ2-3): DVKVTQSSRYLVKRTGEKVFLECVQDMDHENMFWYRQDPGLGLRLIYFSYDVKMKEKGDIPEGYSVSREKKERFSLILESASTNQTSMYLCASSSERGSTDTQYFGPGTRLTVL.

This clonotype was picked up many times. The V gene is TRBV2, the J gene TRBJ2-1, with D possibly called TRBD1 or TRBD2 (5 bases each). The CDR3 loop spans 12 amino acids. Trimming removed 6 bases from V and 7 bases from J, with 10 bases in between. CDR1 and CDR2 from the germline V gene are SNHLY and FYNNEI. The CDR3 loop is CASRRDGNEQFF. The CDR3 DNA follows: TGTGCCAGCAGAAGGGACGGGAATGAGCAGTTCTTC.

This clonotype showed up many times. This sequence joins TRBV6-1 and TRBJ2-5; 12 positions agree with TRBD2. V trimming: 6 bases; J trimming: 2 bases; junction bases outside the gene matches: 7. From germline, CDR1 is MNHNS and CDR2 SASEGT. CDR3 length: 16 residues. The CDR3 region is CASSLRTSGIQETQYF. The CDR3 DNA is TGTGCCAGCAGCCTTAGGACTAGCGGGATTCAAGAGACCCAGTACTTC.